These 2 T cell receptor beta chains were sequenced from one sample in a study of response to subunit inactivated influenza vaccine (dated by TCRdb to 2016 to 2018). The library was prepared using RT-PCR. Sequenced on an Illumina HiSeq 2500. TCRdb cleaned the public reads at Q25 with fastp, built clones with MiXCR and kept in-frame beta chains. CDR3 protein duplicates are merged, each entry listing the most common genes and DNA. The table for this sample lists a few hundred thousand distinct CDR3 sequences; about 20% of them were counted only once. The ten top clones hold about a tenth of the sample. The specimen was PBMCs from blood, collected about 19 months after vaccination. Receptors originate from a man in his fifties or sixties who received an inactivated influenza vaccine. Donor details come from another sample of the same person, matched by shared clones.

This clonotype was found a few times. The chain is built from TRBV20-1 and TRBJ1-2; D call uncertain. From germline, CDR1 is DFQATT and CDR2 SNEGSKA (reference sequence). V lost 4 bases to trimming and J lost 10 bases, with 10 bases between them. The length of the CDR3 is 10 residues. The CDR3 protein is CSAIELAYTF. The CDR3 nucleotides are TGCAGTGCTATAGAACTAGCCTACACCTTC.

This clonotype turned up a few times. The chain recombines TRBV10-3 with TRBJ1-5; the match to TRBD1 covers 8 bases. Germline trimming cut 5 bases from V and 11 bases from J; bases unmatched to any gene: 11. The CDR3 extends over 14 amino acids. Germline CDR1 is ENHRY and CDR2 is SYGVKD. CDR3 residues: CAISSGQGILSQHF. The CDR3 DNA reads TGTGCCATCAGTTCTGGACAGGGTATTCTTTCCCAGCATTTT.